A single sample is the source of the 25 T cell receptor beta chains below, sequenced in a study of identical twins. In TCRdb, the 5' RACE reads were re-called with MiXCR into one record per CDR3 protein. The table has 1,800,000 or so distinct CDR3 sequences, around 29% seen once. Material for sequencing was cord blood. All receptors come from a newborn girl in good health.

The chain uses TRBV29-1 and TRBJ2-4, with 16 bases fitting TRBD2. The J segment lost 5 bases and the V segment lost 6 bases, leaving 7 bases of the junction unmatched. This CDR3 is 16 amino acids long. The germline V gene has CDR1 SQVTM and CDR2 ANQGSEA. The CDR3 DNA follows: TGCAGCGTGGCAGGGACTAGCGGGGGGGAGGAAAACATTCAGTACTTC. Protein product: CSVAGTSGGEENIQYF.

V usage is TRBV30 and J usage is TRBJ2-3; 9 bases fit TRBD2. Per germline, CDR1 GTSNPN and CDR2 SVGIG (reference sequence). This CDR3 is 14 amino acids long. J lost 4 bases, V lost 4 bases, and 6 bases had no gene match. The CDR3 DNA reads as TGTGCCTGGAAAGTCCTAGCGGGGCCAGATACGCAGTATTTT. This codes for CAWKVLAGPDTQYF.

This clonotype was counted only a few times. The chain combines TRBV4-1 with TRBJ1-2, with D possibly matching TRBD1 (5 bases). Germline-derived CDR1 and CDR2 are MGHRA and YSYEKL. V lost 7 bases to trimming and J lost 0 bases, with 18 bases between them. This CDR3 comprises 16 residues. CDR3 sequence reads: CASNLDWGRPNYGYTF. The CDR3 region has the DNA TGCGCCAGCAATTTAGATTGGGGACGTCCTAACTATGGCTACACCTTC.

In its sample, this clonotype was seen once. The rearrangement joins TRBV12-3 or TRBV12-4 to TRBJ2-2; D is ambiguous. With 2 bases removed from V and 7 bases from J, the gap between germline ends came to 8 bases. The CDR3 consists of 13 residues. Here the CDR3 reads CASSLRAGGELFF. As DNA, the CDR3 is TGTGCCAGCAGTTTAAGGGCTGGCGGGGAGCTGTTTTTT.

The V call is TRBV9, the J call TRBJ1-1, with unresolved D. Trimming shortened V by 2 bases and J by 3 bases, and 11 bases separated the two germline ends. The CDR3 spans 14 residues. Germline V gene data show CDR1 as SGDLS and CDR2 as YYNGEE. The CDR3 DNA reads TGTGCCAGCAGCGTGGACGCCCCGTACACTGAAGCTTTCTTT. It yields the protein CASSVDAPYTEAFF.

Many counts were recorded for this clonotype. The J gene is TRBJ1-2, the V gene TRBV29-1, with TRBD1 as a possible D gene (5 bases). CDR1 and CDR2 (germline): SQVTM, ANQGSEA. There are 10 residues in the CDR3. Trimming stripped 3 bases from V and 7 bases from J, with 6 bases between. This chain's CDR3 is CSVDRVGYTF. The CDR3, as DNA: TGCAGCGTTGACAGGGTTGGCTACACCTTC.

The J gene is TRBJ1-2, the V gene TRBV7-9; a possible D gene is TRBD1 (5 bases). The CDR3 runs 15 residues. Germline CDR1 is SEHNR and CDR2 is FQNEAQ (reference sequence). The V gene lost 5 bases and the J gene lost 1 base, with 14 bases spanning the gap. CDR3 bases: TGTGCCAGCAGCACGGGGCACAGTCTTAACTATGGCTACACCTTC. It encodes CASSTGHSLNYGYTF.

In its sample, this clonotype was seen a few times. V gene TRBV2 combines with J gene TRBJ2-2; D gene ambiguous. The CDR3 runs 16 residues. The V gene's germline CDR1 is SNHLY and CDR2 FYNNEI. V dropped 2 bases and J dropped 0 bases, with 10 bases sitting between them. The CDR3 nucleotides read TGTGCCAGCAGTGAACCTCTAGTTACGAACACCGGGGAGCTGTTTTTT. This gives the protein CASSEPLVTNTGELFF. Using reference TRBV2 and TRBJ2-2 for the parts outside the CDR3, the full variable domain is EPEVTQTPSHQVTQMGQEVILRCVPISNHLYFYWYRQILGQKVEFLVSFYNNEISEKSEIFDDQFSVERPDGSNFTLKIRSTKLEDSAMYFCASSEPLVTNTGELFFGEGSRLTVL.

J is TRBJ2-1 and V is TRBV13; D is uncertain. V dropped 5 bases and J dropped 4 bases, with 12 bases sitting between them. The CDR3 is 14 amino acids. The germline V gene encodes CDR1 PRHDT and CDR2 FYEKMQ (reference sequence). Here the CDR3 reads CASSVRQFYNEQFF. The CDR3 region has the DNA TGTGCCAGCAGCGTTCGCCAGTTTTACAATGAGCAGTTCTTC. Combining the CDR3 with reference TRBV13 and TRBJ2-1 gives the whole variable domain AAGVIQSPRHLIKEKRETATLKCYPIPRHDTVYWYQQGPGQDPQFLISFYEKMQSDKGSIPDRFSAQQFSDYHSELNMSSLELGDSALYFCASSVRQFYNEQFFGPGTRLTVL.

CDR3 nucleotides: TGTGCCAGCAGCTTTAAGTACAGGGGGAGAACCAAAAACATTCAGTACTTC. It encodes CASSFKYRGRTKNIQYF. The V gene is TRBV11-2, the J gene TRBJ2-4; 8 bases map to TRBD1. Germline V gives CDR1 SGHAT, CDR2 FQNNGV. This CDR3 contains 17 residues. Trimming removed 3 bases from V and 2 bases from J; junction bases left unmatched: 9. The variable domain in full, with the rest retrieved from reference TRBV11-2 and TRBJ2-4, is EAGVAQSPRYKIIEKRQSVAFWCNPISGHATLYWYQQILGQGPKLLIQFQNNGVVDDSQLPKDRFSAERLKGVDSTLKIQPAKLEDSAVYLCASSFKYRGRTKNIQYFGAGTRLSVL.

This clonotype appeared a few times. This chain uses TRBV11-2 with TRBJ2-3; no firm D call. The CDR3 is made up of 16 amino acids. The germline V gene has CDR1 SGHAT and CDR2 FQNNGV. Trimming took 5 bases from V and 1 from J, leaving 16 bases between them. The DNA of the CDR3 is TGTGCCAGCAGCCCTAAGGTTGGTCAAGGCACAGATACGCAGTATTTT. Translated, it gives CASSPKVGQGTDTQYF.

This chain uses TRBV24-1 with TRBJ2-7, with a possible D match to TRBD1 (6 bases). This CDR3 region has 14 residues. Per germline, CDR1 KGHDR and CDR2 SFDVKD. V was clipped by 7 bases and J by 2 bases, with 14 bases between them. This chain's CDR3 is CATSPRDRPYEQYF. The DNA of the CDR3 is TGTGCCACCAGCCCCCGAGACAGGCCCTACGAGCAGTACTTC.

This clonotype was detected only a few times. The chain recombines TRBV6-5 with TRBJ2-1; either TRBD1 or TRBD2 may fit D (7 bases each). The V end was cut by 0 bases, the J end by 13 bases, with 19 bases between. Germline CDR1 reads MNHEY; CDR2 reads SVGAGI. CDR3 length equals 15 residues. The CDR3 DNA follows: TGTGCCAGCAGTTACTCTCAGGGGGGGGCCCTCTCCCAGTTCTTC. This translates into CASSYSQGGALSQFF.

This clonotype was observed a handful of times. This chain connects TRBV6-5 to TRBJ2-7; D remains unclear. This CDR3 is built from 13 residues. In germline, CDR1 is MNHEY, CDR2 SVGAGI. Trimming pared 5 bases from V and 2 bases from J, leaving 10 bases between. The chain's CDR3 is CASSRTTAYEQYF. The DNA for the CDR3 is TGTGCCAGCAGTCGGACGACTGCCTACGAGCAGTACTTC.

This clonotype was counted only a few times. The genes are TRBV2 and TRBJ1-5, with 9 bases aligning to TRBD1. Germline CDR1 reads SNHLY; CDR2 reads FYNNEI. CDR3 size: 18 residues. Unmatched junction bases numbered 12, after V lost 4 bases and J lost 2 bases. CDR3 coding DNA: TGTGCCAGCAGTGGTGAACAGGGGGCAGGTGGTCGCAATCAGCCCCAGCATTTT. Protein sequence: CASSGEQGAGGRNQPQHF.

This clonotype was recorded a few times. The chain carries TRBV20-1 and TRBJ1-2; 9 bases map to TRBD1. Germline CDR1 DFQATT, CDR2 SNEGSKA (reference sequence). The V and J ends lost 7 bases and 2 bases, in that order; junction bases with no gene match: 5. The CDR3 loop spans 13 amino acids. The CDR3 DNA follows: TGCAGTGGGGGACAGGGCGCAAACTATGGCTACACCTTC. This sequence encodes CSGGQGANYGYTF.

CDR3 nucleotides: TGCAGTGCTAGGCAGCGGGGGAGCTCCTACGAGCAGTTCTTC. Amino acid sequence: CSARQRGSSYEQFF. The chain links TRBV20-1 to TRBJ2-1, with TRBD2 matching over 8 bases. Per germline, CDR1 DFQATT and CDR2 SNEGSKA (reference sequence). The trim removed 3 bases at V and 10 bases at J, leaving 11 bases unmatched. The CDR3 consists of 14 residues.

This clonotype was counted only a few times. The CDR3: CASSLIDVGLAGTNIQYF. CDR3 coding DNA: TGTGCCAGCAGCTTAATCGACGTGGGACTAGCGGGGACCAACATTCAGTACTTC. The chain joins TRBV7-2 to TRBJ2-4; 13 bases map to TRBD2. CDR1 is SGHTA and CDR2 is FQGNSA in the germline V gene. The CDR3 loop spans 18 amino acids. J lost 7 bases, V lost 2 bases, and 11 bases had no gene match.

This clonotype was detected a few times. The V gene is TRBV5-1, the J gene TRBJ2-1, with D uncertain. The CDR3 has 17 residues. V was shortened by 5 bases and J by 2 bases, with 20 bases between the two germline ends. Per the germline V gene, CDR1 is SGHRS and CDR2 is YFSETQ. The CDR3 sequence: CASRTSTNRATYNEQFF. Written as DNA, the CDR3 is TGCGCCAGCAGGACAAGCACCAATAGGGCGACCTACAATGAGCAGTTCTTC.

This rearrangement joins TRBV27 to TRBJ2-5; D is possibly TRBD2 (6 bases). The V gene lost 8 bases and the J gene lost 5 bases, with 12 bases spanning the gap. The CDR3 is 12 residues long. In germline, CDR1 is MNHEY, CDR2 SMNVEV (reference sequence). CDR3 residues: CASRSGAETQYF. CDR3 in DNA: TGTGCCAGCCGATCGGGAGCGGAGACCCAGTACTTC.

Details on this clonotype: Possible read error: a much larger clone is one base away. The chain uses TRBV10-3 and TRBJ2-1, with 8 bases matching TRBD2. The CDR3 extends over 12 amino acids. J gave up 7 bases and V 5 bases, and 1 base lay outside the gene matches. Germline CDR1 is ENHRY and CDR2 is SYGVKD. The CDR3: CAISRGGNEQFF. In DNA, the CDR3 is TGTGCCATCAGTCGGGGGGGAAATGAGCAGTTCTTC.

The sample holds a few counts of this clonotype. CDR3 coding DNA: TGTGCCAGCAGCTTAGCACCCCCTGAGGGGGAAAGAGGCTATGAGCAGTACTTC. As protein: CASSLAPPEGERGYEQYF. This chain links TRBV7-2 with TRBJ2-5, with D possibly being TRBD1 (6 bases). V gave up 0 bases and J gave up 11 bases, with 28 bases separating them. Germline CDR1 and CDR2: SGHTA and FQGNSA. This CDR3 spans 18 amino acids. Supplemented by reference TRBV7-2 and TRBJ2-5, the full variable domain reads GAGVSQSPSNKVTEKGKDVELRCDPISGHTALYWYRQSLGQGLEFLIYFQGNSAPDKSGLPSDRFSAERTGGSVSTLTIQRTQQEDSAVYLCASSLAPPEGERGYEQYFGPGTRLLVL.

The chain couples TRBV6-5 to TRBJ2-1, with D perhaps being TRBD1 or TRBD2 (5 bases each). Germline V gene sequence: CDR1 MNHEY, CDR2 SVGAGI. The V end was cut by 0 bases, the J end by 0 bases, with 27 bases between. The CDR3 totals 22 residues. CDR3 in amino acids: CASSYSSDPSRGAASSYNEQFF. As DNA, the CDR3 is TGTGCCAGCAGTTACTCTTCAGACCCCTCCCGAGGGGCCGCAAGCTCCTACAATGAGCAGTTCTTC.

The chain is built from TRBV20-1 and TRBJ2-5, with TRBD2 matching 12 bases. Trimming took 6 bases from V and 2 from J; bases not matched to a gene: 7. This CDR3 has 15 amino acids. CDR1 is DFQATT, CDR2 SNEGSKA, per germline (reference sequence). The CDR3 here is CSARLAGAPQETQYF. The CDR3 region has the DNA TGCAGTGCAAGACTAGCGGGAGCCCCACAAGAGACCCAGTACTTC.

Notes on this clonotype: Sequence at one end of the junction differs from germline and may be a read error. Here the CDR3 reads CASGLDRNSEQFF. The CDR3 region has the DNA TGTGCCAGCGGCTTAGATCGGAACAGTGAGCAGTTCTTC. The V and J genes are TRBV7-2 and TRBJ2-1, with D unresolved. This CDR3 is 13 amino acids long. Germline assignment: CDR1 SGHTA and CDR2 FQGNSA.